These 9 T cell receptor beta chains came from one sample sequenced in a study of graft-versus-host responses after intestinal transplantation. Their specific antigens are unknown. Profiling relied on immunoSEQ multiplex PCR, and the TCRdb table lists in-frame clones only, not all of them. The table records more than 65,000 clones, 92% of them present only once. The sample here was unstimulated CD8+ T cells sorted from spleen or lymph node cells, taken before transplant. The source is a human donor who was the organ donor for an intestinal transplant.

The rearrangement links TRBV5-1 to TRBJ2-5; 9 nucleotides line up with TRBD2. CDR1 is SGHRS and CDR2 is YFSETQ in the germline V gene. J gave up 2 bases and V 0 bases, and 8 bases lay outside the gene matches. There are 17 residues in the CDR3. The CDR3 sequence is CASSLVPSGVIQETQYF. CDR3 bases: TGCGCCAGCAGCTTGGTCCCTAGCGGGGTTATACAAGAGACCCAGTACTTC.

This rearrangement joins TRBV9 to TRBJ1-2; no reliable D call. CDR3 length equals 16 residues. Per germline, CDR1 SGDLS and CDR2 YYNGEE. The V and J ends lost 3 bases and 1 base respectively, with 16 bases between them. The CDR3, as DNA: TGTGCCAGCAGCGCACAGTCCACCACTTTTAACTATGGCTACACCTTC. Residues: CASSAQSTTFNYGYTF.

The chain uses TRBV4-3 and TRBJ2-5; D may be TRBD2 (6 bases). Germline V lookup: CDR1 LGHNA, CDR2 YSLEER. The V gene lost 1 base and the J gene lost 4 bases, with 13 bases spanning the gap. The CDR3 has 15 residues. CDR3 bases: TGCGCCAGCAGCCAAGTTATCGGCGGGGCAGAGACCCAGTACTTC. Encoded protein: CASSQVIGGAETQYF.

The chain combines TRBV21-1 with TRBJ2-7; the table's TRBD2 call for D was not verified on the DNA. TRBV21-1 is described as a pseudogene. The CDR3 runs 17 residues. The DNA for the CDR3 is TGTGCCAGCAGCTACTACCGACGGGACTCAGGCTCCTACGAGCAGTACTTC. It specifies CASSYYRRDSGSYEQYF.

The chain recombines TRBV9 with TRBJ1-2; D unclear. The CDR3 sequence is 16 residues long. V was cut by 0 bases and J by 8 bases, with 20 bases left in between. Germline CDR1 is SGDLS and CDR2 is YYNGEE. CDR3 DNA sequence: TGTGCCAGCAGCGTAGGAGGGTACCGACCGACGGGGGGCTACACCTTC. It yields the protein CASSVGGYRPTGGYTF.

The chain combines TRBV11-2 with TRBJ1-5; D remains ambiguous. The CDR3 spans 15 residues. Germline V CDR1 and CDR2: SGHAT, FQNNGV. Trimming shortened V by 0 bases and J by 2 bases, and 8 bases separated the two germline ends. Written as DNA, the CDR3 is TGTGCCAGCAGCTTAGATTACGCGGGCAATCAGCCCCAGCATTTT. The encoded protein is CASSLDYAGNQPQHF.

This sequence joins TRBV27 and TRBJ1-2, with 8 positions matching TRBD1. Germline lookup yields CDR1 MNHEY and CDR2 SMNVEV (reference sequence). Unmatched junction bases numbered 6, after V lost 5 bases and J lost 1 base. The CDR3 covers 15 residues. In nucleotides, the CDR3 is TGTGCCAGCAGTGCTAGGACAGGGTATAACTATGGCTACACCTTC. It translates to CASSARTGYNYGYTF.

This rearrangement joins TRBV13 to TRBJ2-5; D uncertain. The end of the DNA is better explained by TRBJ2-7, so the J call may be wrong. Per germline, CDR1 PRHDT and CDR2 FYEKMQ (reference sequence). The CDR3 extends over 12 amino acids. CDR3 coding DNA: TGTGCCAGCAGTTCTGGTTTCTACGAGCAGTACTTC. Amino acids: CASSSGFYEQYF.

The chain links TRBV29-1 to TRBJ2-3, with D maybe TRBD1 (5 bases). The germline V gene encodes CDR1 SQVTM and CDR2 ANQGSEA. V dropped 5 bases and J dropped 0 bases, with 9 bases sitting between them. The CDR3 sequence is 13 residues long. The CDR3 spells CSVPGWSTDTQYF. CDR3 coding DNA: TGCAGCGTTCCAGGGTGGAGCACAGATACGCAGTATTTT.